This T cell receptor (beta chain) was obtained from a study of regulatory T cells in long-lasting Graves disease (dated by TCRdb to about 2021). Context from the whole study: Newly diagnosed Graves' disease patients had taken antithyroid drugs for less than 3 months. The study took place in China and was registered as a clinical trial. A total of around 35 samples underwent TCR sequencing, from roughly 13 patients with persistent Graves' disease and 20 or so patients with newly diagnosed Graves' disease. Patients with persistent Graves' disease were compared with patients with newly diagnosed Graves' disease using TCR sequencing and RNA sequencing of peripheral blood. Overall results and qualifications from the work: Lower TCR Shannon entropy and fewer highly expanded clones were observed in persistent Graves' disease patients than in newly diagnosed patients, which suggested clonal expansion. Only peripheral blood was studied, because thyroid tissue, the primary lesion, was inaccessible. Preferential use of TRBV28, TRBJ1-2 and TRBJ2-5 was observed in persistent disease, whereas TRBV20-1 and TRBJ2-1 were favored in newly diagnosed disease. The authors acknowledged the small sample size as a limitation that may reduce accuracy. Sequencing and analysis were restricted to the TCR beta chain. Persistent patients shared more public clonotypes among themselves (more than 2,500) than newly diagnosed patients did (nearly 1,000).

This clonotype was detected many times. The antigen it binds to is not known. No base quality information exists; no much larger clone differs at one position. From the cysteine up to the phenylalanine, the CDR3 has a length of 17 residues. Only the CDR3 portion is preserved as DNA: 51 bases, with reading frame beginning at the first base. Trimming removed 2 bases from V and 0 bases from J, leaving 14 bases between the germline ends. Taken from the germline V gene, the CDR1 and CDR2 loops are MNHEY and SVGAGI. The library was prepared using multiplex PCR. Sequencing relied on an Illumina HiSeq 4000. CDR3 regions were amplified by Arm-PCR with iRepertoire HTBI primers to construct TCR beta libraries. Before sequencing, the PCR products went through gel purification. For the original study's pipeline: Gene usage analysis of CDR3 amino acid clonotypes used the approximately 62 TRBV and 14 to 15 TRBJ segments found across samples. Filtered high-quality paired reads were merged into contigs using COPE and FqMerger. Contigs were aligned with BLAST to IMGT TRBV, TRBD and TRBJ reference genes, and CDR3 was defined per IMGT. Highly expanded clones were defined as clonotypes with a frequency above 0.1%. Repertoire diversity was measured by Shannon entropy, and V-J evenness by the Gini coefficient. Public clonotypes were defined as clonotypes shared by more than one individual. TCRdb itself trimmed the public reads at Q25 with fastp, ran MiXCR and retained productive beta chains. Each entry is one CDR3 protein sequence, shown with its most common DNA and genes. TCRdb's processing, not the authors', yielded these V and J calls. The sample table lists approximately 460,000 distinct CDR3 sequences, approximately 16% of them with a count of one. The ten largest clonotypes hold 9.5% to 12% of the sample.

Per the publication, the time point label means: newly diagnosed GD, antithyroid drugs for less than 3 months. For both TCR sequencing and RNA sequencing, RNA was extracted from PBMCs using TRIzol. The diagnosis of Graves' disease was made according to American Thyroid Association guidelines. Patients for the study were recruited at an endocrinology department in Xi'an, China. Each patient gave about 10 milliliters of peripheral blood, collected in an EDTA anticoagulant tube. Ficoll Paque Plus density gradient separation was used to isolate PBMCs, and no further T cell sorting was performed. An Agilent 2100 Bioanalyzer and agarose gel were used to assess RNA quality, and a NanoDrop 2000 was used to measure RNA concentration. These data also featured in a second study, about T cells in Graves' hyperthyroidism and ophthalmopathy. As the second paper documents: Stable Graves' hyperthyroidism was defined as no progression to ophthalmopathy during 18 months of follow-up. The hyperthyroidism patients were between 18 and 65 years old and newly diagnosed, with a disease duration of less than 2 months. The study excluded patients with uncontrolled infections, other autoimmune diseases, pregnancy or lactation. Diagnoses relied on clinical symptoms, serum thyroxine and TRAb, thyroid ultrasound and orbital computed tomography. The first round of RT-PCR for the TCR CDR3 was performed with the HTBI primer set and the Qiagen OneStep RT-PCR kit. Blood samples also contained most of the expanded thyroid clonotypes (frequency above 0.001), which suggests that blood repertoires may reflect thyroid immune responses. A model built on a 13 V-J signature distinguished ophthalmopathy from stable hyperthyroidism, reaching about 88% sensitivity and around 81% specificity in cross-validation and 80%/75% in testing. In validation, the model predicted progression to ophthalmopathy with 55% to 71% sensitivity and approximately 74% specificity, a median of roughly seven months before onset. To identify TCR V-J signatures that set the groups apart, the researchers used a discovery cohort of 90 to 100 patients, made up of 40 to 45 with Graves' ophthalmopathy and some 60 with stable Graves' hyperthyroidism. Prospective prediction of ophthalmopathy was tested in an independent validation cohort consisting of 18 hyperthyroidism patients and some 16 patients who later progressed to ophthalmopathy. The 100 or so discovery patients were divided at random into training and test sets in a 7:3 ratio. In addition, the study compared T-cell repertoires in thyroid tissue and in blood from 6 or 7 Graves' hyperthyroidism patients. Following sampling, methimazole starting at 30 mg daily was given to hyperthyroidism patients, and high-dose intravenous methylprednisolone was given to ophthalmopathy patients. The libraries were constructed in a second round of multiplex PCR and then size-selected and purified. Sequencing of the libraries was done on an Illumina HiSeq2000 using paired-end 100 bp reads. SOAPnuke was used to process the raw data, throwing out any read that contained adapters or uncalled bases, had a mean Phred below 15, or lacked an exact constant-primer or identifier match. COPE v1.2.5 was used to merge high-quality paired reads, and clonotypes were defined as unique nucleotide sequences. Clonotypes were aligned to IMGT TRBV, TRBD and TRBJ reference segments using MiTCR v1.1. The analysis included only V-J combinations with a frequency above 0.0001, which together covered 98% to 99.2% of the repertoires. A TCS score was defined as the ratio of F50 (clonal expansion) to E x V (chaos), with BLOSUM62-based TCRdist applied between CDR3 peptides within each V-J. Welch's t-statistics and random forest reduced 500 to 550 V-J features to around 14, which were used in a naive Bayes classifier (R e1071). Sample size was not statistically predetermined, and blinding of investigators to group allocation was not performed. According to the paper, TCR Vbeta CDR3 sequencing was carried out on around 140 peripheral blood samples, which came from fewer than 50 ophthalmopathy, under 80 hyperthyroidism and about 17 progressor patients.

This receptor was obtained from a woman in her thirties with Graves disease. Donor details come from another sample of the same person, matched by shared clones. The chain was built from TRBV6-5 and TRBJ1-5; a weak D assignment points to TRBD1 (5 bases agree). The sequenced sample was peripheral blood mononuclear cells (PBMCs), obtained at new diagnosis, from a patient treated with antithyroid drugs. Here the CDR3 is given as CASSYRGPRYSNQPQHF. The DNA reads as follows: TGTGCCAGCAGTTACAGGGGCCCTCGCTATAGCAATCAGCCCCAGCATTTT.